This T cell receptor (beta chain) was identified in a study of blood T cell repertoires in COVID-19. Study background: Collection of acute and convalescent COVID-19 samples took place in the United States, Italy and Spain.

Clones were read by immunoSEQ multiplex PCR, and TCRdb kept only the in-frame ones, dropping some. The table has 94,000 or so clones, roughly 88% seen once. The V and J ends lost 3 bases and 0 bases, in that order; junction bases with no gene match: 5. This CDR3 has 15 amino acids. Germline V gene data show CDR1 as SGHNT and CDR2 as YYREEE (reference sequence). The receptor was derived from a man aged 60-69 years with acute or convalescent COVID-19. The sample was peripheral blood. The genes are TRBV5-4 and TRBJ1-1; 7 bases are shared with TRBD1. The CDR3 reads CASSSPGQLNTEAFF. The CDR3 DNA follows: TGTGCCAGCAGCTCCCCGGGACAGTTGAACACTGAAGCTTTCTTT.